This TCR beta chain was captured in a study of tumor-infiltrating lymphocytes in oesophageal squamous cell carcinoma. TCRdb reanalysed the PCR reads using MiXCR and keeps one entry per CDR3 protein. Of approximately 20,000 distinct CDR3 sequences listed, around 41% are singletons. Germline CDR1 and CDR2: SGHVT and SQSDAQ. The CDR3 length is 16 residues, termini included. About this clonotype: The conserved phenylalanine or tryptophan is not found at the CDR3 terminus, so this likely reflects a read error. No DNA is shown, since the ends of the CDR3 on it are uncertain; the CDR3 is the one TCRdb lists.

Sequencing was carried out using normal esophageal tissue next to the tumor. This clonotype was obtained from a male donor with esophageal squamous cell carcinoma. The chain couples TRBV7-4 to TRBJ2-6; the table's D call, TRBD1, was not checked against the DNA. The CDR3 sequence: CASSLEITKNIQYFGA.